The present entry profiles one T cell receptor beta chain with its context. This clone was found once. The antigen it binds to is not known. No quality values exist for individual bases; no much larger clone is one base distant. TCRbeta CDR3 regions were amplified from genomic DNA by means of the immunoSEQ Assay, a bias-controlled multiplex PCR. In the paper's pipeline: Within the assay, amplification of reference gene primers was used to estimate how many nucleated cells each sample contained. To quantify the absolute abundance of each unique TCRbeta CDR3 rearrangement, sequence reads were collapsed and filtered. Productive Simpson clonality was computed per sample as the square root of Simpson's diversity index over productive rearrangements. TCRdb re-hosts the immuneACCESS table, in-frame sequences only. Its copies lack some clones; in the studies checked, an unresolved V gene accounts for under half of them, and the cause for the rest is not known. V and J calls and clone size follow that table, whereas D and trimming were derived from the DNA. A total of some 340,000 clones appear in this sample, 90% of them only once. The top ten hold roughly 3.6% of the sample.

This entry comes from a study of blood T cell repertoires in COVID-19 (dated by TCRdb to the early 2020s). In terms of the full investigation: Samples from collaborators originated in the United States, Italy and Spain and spanned both the acute and convalescent phases of COVID-19. The prospective study material was composed of cDNA or gDNA derived from T cells, B-cell-depleted T cells, or PBMCs. HLA class I and class II types, where available, came from metadata supplied by the sample provider rather than from assay-based typing. Subjects who had been exposed to COVID-19, were actively infected with it, or had recovered from it provided the deeply sampled blood TCRbeta repertoires that made up the dataset. The samples were drawn from the first 160 participants of the ongoing ImmuneRACE study and from 950 to 1,500 subjects provided by 6 global collaborators. The sample metadata nearly always contained a de-identified subject ID, COVID-19 status, age in years and sex. The repertoires were released in a freely available public database meant as a resource for research on the immune response to SARS-CoV-2.

Study-wide conclusions, independent of this receptor: Clinical and demographic metadata were provided uncurated, with the amount varying by source and participant.

Its CDR3 holds 12 amino acids, cysteine through phenylalanine. The entry retains the CDR3 DNA only, 36 bases that are in frame from base 1. From a lookup of the germline V gene (reference sequence), CDR1 and CDR2 are LNHDA and SQIVND. V and J are trimmed by 6 bases and 7 bases, and the gene matches miss 5 bases of the junction. Enrolling through a virtual design, the prospective study's participants ranged in age from roughly 18 to 90 years and lived across 20 to 25 United States geographic areas. In the prospective study, cohorts were assigned on the basis of participant-reported clinical history obtained from a screening survey and a study questionnaire. Exposed participants were defined as having been in contact with someone with a PCR-confirmed or clinician-diagnosed COVID-19 case within 2 weeks of study entry. Each participant in the prospective study had whole blood, serum and a nasopharyngeal or oropharyngeal swab collected by mobile phlebotomists. Over a roughly two-month period, participants in the prospective study had the option of providing additional blood draws and questionnaires. Blood samples from the prospective study were shipped frozen or at room temperature prior to DNA extraction.

This chain joins TRBV19 to TRBJ1-2, and 7 junction bases match TRBD1. Specimen: PBMCs or T cells enriched from blood (not recorded which). This sequence was found in a woman in her twenties or thirties who had been exposed to COVID-19. CDR3 reads: CASRGTGAGYTF. The DNA is as follows: TGTGCCAGTAGAGGAACAGGGGCTGGCTACACCTTC.